These T cell receptor beta chains were read from a single sample in a study of CD8 T cells in ankylosing spondylitis. TCRdb fed the 5' RACE reads into MiXCR, producing one record per CDR3 protein. The table shows about 150,000 distinct CDR3 sequences, with under 45% occurring only once. What was sequenced was synovial fluid, either unsorted or a sorted T cell fraction (not recorded which). All receptors come from a male donor with ankylosing spondylitis. CDR3s include the opening cysteine and the closing phenylalanine or tryptophan. D genes are given only for firm matches. Clone size is stated in some rows and not others, as once, few, many or a class when expanded.

TRBJ2-7,-,TRBV12-3/TRBV12-4,few,CASSFPGTLYEQYF,TGTGCCAGCAGTTTTCCCGGGACCCTCTACGAGCAGTACTTC
TRBJ1-5,-,TRBV29-1,-,CSVTIDSLRQPQHF,TGCAGCGTGACGATCGACAGTTTACGTCAGCCCCAGCATTTT
TRBJ2-2,-,TRBV4-3,few,CASSQRPPPIGELFF,TGCGCCAGCAGCCAACGGCCCCCCCCTATCGGGGAGCTGTTTTTT
TRBJ1-3,-,TRBV4-2,-,CASSQDLSLSGNTIYF,TGTGCCAGCAGCCAAGATTTGTCGCTCTCTGGAAACACCATATATTTT
TRBJ2-7,-,TRBV12-3/TRBV12-4,-,CASSPPTGTFYEQYF,TGTGCCAGCAGTCCGCCGACAGGTACATTCTACGAGCAGTACTTC
TRBJ1-1,-,TRBV27,-,CASNPGSVGTEAFF,TGTGCCAGCAACCCCGGGTCGGTGGGGACTGAAGCTTTCTTT
TRBJ2-7,TRBD1,TRBV9,once,CASSLTGNPPYEQYF,TGTGCCAGCAGCTTGACAGGGAATCCCCCCTACGAGCAGTACTTC
TRBJ1-5,-,TRBV19,few,CASSTGLWSNQPQHF,TGTGCCAGTAGTACAGGGTTGTGGAGCAATCAGCCCCAGCATTTT
TRBJ2-2,TRBD1,TRBV7-9,-,CASQDRVPPRPGELFF,TGTGCCAGCCAAGACAGGGTCCCTCCCAGACCCGGGGAGCTGTTTTTT
TRBJ1-1,-,TRBV4-3,-,CASSQDHGGANTEAFF,TGCGCCAGCAGCCAAGATCATGGGGGCGCGAACACTGAAGCTTTCTTT
TRBJ2-3,-,TRBV27,few,CASSTPRDQDTQYF,TGTGCCAGCAGTACTCCCCGGGACCAAGATACGCAGTATTTT
TRBJ2-5,-,TRBV10-3,-,CAIGTRNGKAQYF,TGTGCCATCGGAACTCGGAACGGGAAGGCCCAGTACTTC
TRBJ2-2,-,TRBV29-1,many,CSVPARQGDTGELFF,TGCAGCGTTCCCGCCCGACAAGGGGACACCGGGGAGCTGTTTTTT
TRBJ2-1,-,TRBV20-1,-,CSARVLFAARYNEQFF,TGCAGTGCTAGAGTCTTATTTGCGGCCCGATACAATGAGCAGTTCTTC
TRBJ2-1,TRBD1,TRBV4-2,few,CASSHNAGQGHNEQFF,TGTGCCAGCAGCCATAACGCGGGACAGGGACACAATGAGCAGTTCTTC
TRBJ2-3,TRBD2,TRBV20-1,-,CSASDRGGNTDTQYF,TGCAGTGCTAGCGACCGCGGGGGAAACACAGATACGCAGTATTTT
TRBJ1-4,-,TRBV4-2,-,CASSKDGDLIEKLFF,TGTGCCAGCAGCAAAGACGGGGATCTAATAGAAAAACTGTTTTTT
TRBJ2-5,-,TRBV7-6,many,CASSSRVYQETQYF,TGTGCCAGCAGCTCCAGGGTTTACCAAGAGACCCAGTACTTC
TRBJ2-7,TRBD1,TRBV7-9,few,CASSHTGGLFYEQYF,TGTGCCAGCAGCCATACAGGGGGTCTTTTCTACGAGCAGTACTTC
TRBJ2-3,-,TRBV27,-,CASSLVWDSTDTQYF,TGTGCCAGCAGTTTAGTGTGGGATAGCACAGATACGCAGTATTTT
TRBJ2-3,-,TRBV28,few,CASSSPGSTTDTQYF,TGTGCCAGCAGTTCCCCGGGGAGTACCACAGATACGCAGTATTTT
TRBJ1-1,-,TRBV12-3/TRBV12-4,-,CASSRSPGRRGAAFF,TGTGCCAGCAGTCGGTCCCCGGGACGACGAGGAGCAGCTTTCTTT
TRBJ2-3,TRBD2,TRBV13,few,CASSARGERGGADTQYF,TGTGCCAGCAGCGCCCGAGGGGAGCGGGGGGGGGCAGATACGCAGTATTTT
TRBJ1-2,TRBD1,TRBV9,few,CASSPRDRDSVGYTF,TGTGCCAGCAGCCCCCGGGACAGGGACTCGGTCGGCTACACCTTC
TRBJ2-1,TRBD2,TRBV7-8,-,CASSRGLAGAPVGEQFF,TGTGCCAGCAGCCGAGGACTAGCGGGAGCGCCGGTGGGGGAGCAGTTCTTC
TRBJ1-1,-,TRBV5-1,few,CASSLSQVGPGGAFF,TGCGCCAGCAGCTTATCACAGGTCGGTCCCGGTGGAGCTTTCTTT
TRBJ2-1,-,TRBV12-3/TRBV12-4,-,CATLFWGSSYNEQFF,TGTGCCACCCTTTTCTGGGGGAGCTCCTACAATGAGCAGTTCTTC
TRBJ2-1,TRBD2,TRBV12-3/TRBV12-4,-,CASSFRASGRGNEQFF,TGTGCCAGCAGTTTTCGGGCTAGCGGGAGGGGGAATGAGCAGTTCTTC
TRBJ2-7,TRBD1,TRBV12-3/TRBV12-4,-,CASSGQGPYEQYF,TGTGCCAGCAGTGGACAGGGGCCCTACGAGCAGTACTTC
TRBJ2-1,-,TRBV3-1,once,CASSPQGEVYNEQFF,TGTGCCAGCAGTCCCCAGGGAGAGGTCTACAATGAGCAGTTCTTC
TRBJ2-1,-,TRBV3-1,-,CASSQALLRGHSYNEQFF,TGTGCCAGCAGCCAAGCTCTTCTAAGGGGTCACTCCTACAATGAGCAGTTCTTC
TRBJ2-3,-,TRBV11-2,few,CASSSYPGHIGGTDTQYF,TGTGCCAGCAGCTCGTACCCGGGACACATTGGTGGCACAGATACGCAGTATTTT
TRBJ1-1,-,TRBV18,medium-sized,CASSPTDDRSGTEAFF,TGTGCCAGCTCCCCTACGGACGACAGGTCGGGCACTGAAGCTTTCTTT